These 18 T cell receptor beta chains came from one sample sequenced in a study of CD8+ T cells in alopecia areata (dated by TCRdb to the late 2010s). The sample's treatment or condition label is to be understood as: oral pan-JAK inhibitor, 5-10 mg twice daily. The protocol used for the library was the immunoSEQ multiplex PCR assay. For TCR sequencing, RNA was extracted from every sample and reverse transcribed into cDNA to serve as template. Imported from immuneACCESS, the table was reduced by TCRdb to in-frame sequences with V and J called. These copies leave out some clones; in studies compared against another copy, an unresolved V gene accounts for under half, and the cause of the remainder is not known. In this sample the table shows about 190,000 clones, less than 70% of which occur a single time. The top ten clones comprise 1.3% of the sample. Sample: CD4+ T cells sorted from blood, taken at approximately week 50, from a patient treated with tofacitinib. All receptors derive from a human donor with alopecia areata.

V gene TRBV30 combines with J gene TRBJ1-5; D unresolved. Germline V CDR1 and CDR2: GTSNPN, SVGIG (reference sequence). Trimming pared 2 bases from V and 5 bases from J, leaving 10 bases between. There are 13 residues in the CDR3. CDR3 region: CAWSLGSDQPQHF. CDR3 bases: TGTGCCTGGAGTTTAGGGTCCGATCAGCCCCAGCATTTT.

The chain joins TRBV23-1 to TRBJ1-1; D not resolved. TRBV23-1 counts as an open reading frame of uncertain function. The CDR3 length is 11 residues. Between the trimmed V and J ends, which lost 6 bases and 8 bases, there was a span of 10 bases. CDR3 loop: CASRAHAEAFF. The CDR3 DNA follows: TGCGCCAGCAGAGCACATGCAGAAGCTTTCTTT.

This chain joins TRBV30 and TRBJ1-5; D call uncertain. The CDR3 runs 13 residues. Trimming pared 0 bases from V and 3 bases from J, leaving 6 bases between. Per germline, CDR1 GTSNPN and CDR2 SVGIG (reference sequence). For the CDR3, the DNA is TGTGCCTGGAGTGTTACAGTCAATCAGCCCCAGCATTTT. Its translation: CAWSVTVNQPQHF.

The CDR3: CSVEGGTGGGYTF. The CDR3 nucleotides read TGCAGCGTTGAAGGCGGGACAGGGGGTGGCTACACCTTC. The rearrangement joins TRBV29-1 to TRBJ1-2; 11 nucleotides line up with TRBD1. CDR3 size: 13 residues. V lost 1 base, J lost 7 bases, and 2 bases stayed unmatched. Germline CDR1 is SQVTM and CDR2 is ANQGSEA. Filled out from reference TRBV29-1 and TRBJ1-2, the complete variable domain reads SAVISQKPSRDICQRGTSLTIQCQVDSQVTMMFWYRQQPGQSLTLIATANQGSEATYESGFVIDKFPISRPNLTFSTLTVSNMSPEDSSIYLCSVEGGTGGGYTFGSGTRLTVV.

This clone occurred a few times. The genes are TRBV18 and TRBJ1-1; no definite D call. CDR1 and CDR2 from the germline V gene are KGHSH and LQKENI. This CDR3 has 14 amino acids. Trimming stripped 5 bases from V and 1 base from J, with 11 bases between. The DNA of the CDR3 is TGTGCCAGCTCAGCCGGACGGGAGAACACTGAAGCTTTCTTT. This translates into CASSAGRENTEAFF.

This CDR3 reads CASSYDRGEQFF. Here the CDR3 DNA reads TGCGCCAGCAGCTACGACAGGGGCGAGCAGTTCTTC. The J gene is TRBJ2-1, the V gene TRBV4-3; TRBD1 matches at 8 bases. Germline CDR1 reads LGHNA; CDR2 reads YSLEER. Trimming cost V 5 bases and J 10 bases; bases outside gene matches: 4. The CDR3 is 12 amino acids.

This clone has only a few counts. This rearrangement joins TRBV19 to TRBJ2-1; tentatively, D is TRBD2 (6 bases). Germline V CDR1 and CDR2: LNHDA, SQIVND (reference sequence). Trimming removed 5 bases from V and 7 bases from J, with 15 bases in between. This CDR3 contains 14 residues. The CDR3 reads CASSSSDYRNEQFF. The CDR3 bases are TGTGCCAGTAGTTCCTCGGACTATAGAAATGAGCAGTTCTTC.

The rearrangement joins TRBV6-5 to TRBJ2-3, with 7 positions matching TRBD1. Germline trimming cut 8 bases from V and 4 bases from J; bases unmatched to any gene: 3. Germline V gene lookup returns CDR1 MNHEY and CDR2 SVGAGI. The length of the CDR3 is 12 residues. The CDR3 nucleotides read TGTGCCAGCCGACAGGGCCCAGATACGCAGTATTTT. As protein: CASRQGPDTQYF.

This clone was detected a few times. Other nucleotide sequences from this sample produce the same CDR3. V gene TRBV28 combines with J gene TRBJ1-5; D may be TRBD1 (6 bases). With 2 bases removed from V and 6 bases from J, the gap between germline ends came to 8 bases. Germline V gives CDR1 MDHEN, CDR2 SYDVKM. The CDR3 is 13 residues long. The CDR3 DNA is TGTGCCAGCAGTTTAGGGGGCAGTCAGCCCCAGCATTTT. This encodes CASSLGGSQPQHF.

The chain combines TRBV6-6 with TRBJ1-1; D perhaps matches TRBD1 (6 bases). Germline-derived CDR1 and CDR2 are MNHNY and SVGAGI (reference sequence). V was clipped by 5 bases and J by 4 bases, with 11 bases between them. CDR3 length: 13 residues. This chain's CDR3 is CASSPIGGTEAFF. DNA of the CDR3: TGTGCCAGCAGTCCCATAGGGGGCACTGAAGCTTTCTTT.

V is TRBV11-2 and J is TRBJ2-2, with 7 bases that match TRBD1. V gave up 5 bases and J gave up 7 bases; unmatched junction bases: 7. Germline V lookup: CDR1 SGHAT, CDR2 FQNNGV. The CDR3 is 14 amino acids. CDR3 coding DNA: TGTGCCAGCAGCAACGACAGGGATGTCGGGGAGCTGTTTTTT. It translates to CASSNDRDVGELFF.

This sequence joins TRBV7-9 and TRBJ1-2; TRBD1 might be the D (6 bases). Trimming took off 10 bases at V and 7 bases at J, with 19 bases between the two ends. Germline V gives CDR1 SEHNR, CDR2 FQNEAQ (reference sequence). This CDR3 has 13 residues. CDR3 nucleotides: TGTGCCACCCAGGGGAATGAGCGGGGTGGCTACACCTTC. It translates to CATQGNERGGYTF. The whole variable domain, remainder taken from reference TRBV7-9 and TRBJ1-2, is DTGVSQNPRHKITKRGQNVTFRCDPISEHNRLYWYRQTLGQGPEFLTYFQNEAQLEKSRLLSDRFSAERPKGSFSTLEIQRTEQGDSAMYLCATQGNERGGYTFGSGTRLTVV.

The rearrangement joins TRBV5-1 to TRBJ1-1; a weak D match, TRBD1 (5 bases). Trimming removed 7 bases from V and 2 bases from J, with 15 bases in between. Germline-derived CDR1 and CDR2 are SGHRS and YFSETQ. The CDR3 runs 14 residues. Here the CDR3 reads CASGRDLQNTEAFF. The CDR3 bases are TGCGCCAGCGGTCGGGACTTGCAAAACACTGAAGCTTTCTTT.

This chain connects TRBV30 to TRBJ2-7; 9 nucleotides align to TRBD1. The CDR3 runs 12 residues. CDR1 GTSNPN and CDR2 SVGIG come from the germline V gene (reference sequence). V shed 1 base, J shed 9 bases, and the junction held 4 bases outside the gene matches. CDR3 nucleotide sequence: TGTGCCTGGAGTGAGGGGGACAGGGCGCAGTACTTC. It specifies CAWSEGDRAQYF. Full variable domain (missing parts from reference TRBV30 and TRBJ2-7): SQTIHQWPATLVQPVGSPLSLECTVEGTSNPNLYWYRQAAGRGLQLLFYSVGIGQISSEVPQNLSASRPQDRQFILSSKKLLLSDSGFYLCAWSEGDRAQYFGPGTRLTVT.

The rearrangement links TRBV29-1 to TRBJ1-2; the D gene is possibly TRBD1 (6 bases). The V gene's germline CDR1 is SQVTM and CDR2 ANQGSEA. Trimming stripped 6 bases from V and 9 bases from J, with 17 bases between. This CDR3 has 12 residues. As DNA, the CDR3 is TGCAGCGTGGAGACACAGGGCGTGAGCTACACCTTC. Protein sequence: CSVETQGVSYTF.

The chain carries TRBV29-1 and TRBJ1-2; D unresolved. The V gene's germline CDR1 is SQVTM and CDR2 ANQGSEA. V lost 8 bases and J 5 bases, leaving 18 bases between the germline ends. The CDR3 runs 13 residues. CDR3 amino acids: CSLNSSLGYGYTF. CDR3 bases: TGCAGCCTTAACAGTTCCCTTGGTTATGGCTACACCTTC.

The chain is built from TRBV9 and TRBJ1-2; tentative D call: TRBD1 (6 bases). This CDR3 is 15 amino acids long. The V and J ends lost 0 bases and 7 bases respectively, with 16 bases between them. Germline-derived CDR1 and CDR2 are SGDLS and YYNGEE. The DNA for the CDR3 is TGTGCCAGCAGCGTAGGGGGGTTAACAGGGCTTGGCTACACCTTC. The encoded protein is CASSVGGLTGLGYTF.

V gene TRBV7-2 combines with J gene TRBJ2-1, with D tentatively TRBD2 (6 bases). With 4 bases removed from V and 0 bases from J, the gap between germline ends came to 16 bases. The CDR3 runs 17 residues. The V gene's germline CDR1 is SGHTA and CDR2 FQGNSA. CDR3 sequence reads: CASSYRIAASSYNEQFF. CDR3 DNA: TGTGCCAGCAGCTATAGAATAGCGGCCTCCTCCTACAATGAGCAGTTCTTC.